Reported below is one T cell receptor beta chain. The antigen is unknown. This CDR3 region has 13 residues. Looked up from germline, CDR1 is SGHRS and CDR2 is YFSETQ. Trimming took off 4 bases at V and 11 bases at J, with 18 bases between the two ends. This sample was taken from a study of OX40 agonist ivuxolimab in advanced cancers. Study-wide results and limits: Expanded clones belonging to CD8+ T cells outnumbered, on average, those of CD4+. Both blood CD4+ and CD8+ T cells showed clonal growth by week 6 at 0.1 to 3.0 mg/kg.

TCRdb's table, derived via immunoSEQ multiplex PCR, lists solely in-frame clones and lacks some. The sample has some 67,000 clones, almost 85% seen once. This receptor was identified in an adult with an advanced solid tumor such as melanoma, head and neck, liver or kidney cancer. The genes are TRBV5-1 and TRBJ1-1, with D tentatively TRBD1 (6 bases). The sequences come from CD4+ or CD8+ T cells sorted from blood, collected in a trial of the OX40 agonist ivuxolimab. The CDR3 reads CASSPETGLVAFF. The CDR3 DNA is TGCGCCAGCAGCCCAGAAACAGGGCTCGTCGCTTTCTTT.